These 22 T cell receptor beta chains came from one sample sequenced in a study of T cell responses to AZD1222 COVID-19 vaccine. The data were produced by immunoSEQ multiplex PCR, yet TCRdb's version contains in-frame clones alone and is incomplete. This sample carries nearly 110,000 clones, around nine tenths of them seen once, and the ten largest clones take around 4.5%. The sequencing here drew on peripheral blood, taken 28 days after the second AZD1222 dose. The receptor source for this set is an adult who received the AZD1222 COVID-19 vaccine.

The genes are TRBV13 and TRBJ1-3; D is uncertain. The V gene's germline CDR1 is PRHDT and CDR2 FYEKMQ (reference sequence). Trimming left V 4 bases short and J 4 bases short, with 5 bases between. This CDR3 comprises 12 residues. CDR3 protein: CASSSLGNTIYF. As DNA, the CDR3 is TGTGCCAGCAGCTCCCTAGGAAACACCATATATTTT. Complete variable domain (other parts from reference TRBV13 and TRBJ1-3): AAGVIQSPRHLIKEKRETATLKCYPIPRHDTVYWYQQGPGQDPQFLISFYEKMQSDKGSIPDRFSAQQFSDYHSELNMSSLELGDSALYFCASSSLGNTIYFGEGSWLTVV.

This clone was seen only once. The DNA of the CDR3 is TGTGCCAGTAGTATAGGGACATGGAAGACCCAGTACTTC. This gives the protein CASSIGTWKTQYF. The chain links TRBV19 to TRBJ2-5; possibly TRBD1 for D (5 bases). The CDR3 sequence is 13 residues long. V was cut by 1 base and J by 6 bases, with 9 bases left in between. Germline CDR1 reads LNHDA; CDR2 reads SQIVND (reference sequence). The full variable domain, completed using reference TRBV19 and TRBJ2-5, is DGGITQSPKYLFRKEGQNVTLSCEQNLNHDAMYWYRQDPGQGLRLIYYSQIVNDFQKGDIAEGYSVSREKKESFPLTVTSAQKNPTAFYLCASSIGTWKTQYFGPGTRLLVL.

The rearrangement joins TRBV10-2 to TRBJ2-3; D is possibly TRBD1 (5 bases). Germline V gives CDR1 WSHSY, CDR2 SAAADI. The ends were cut back, 4 bases at V and 11 bases at J, with 16 bases in the middle. The CDR3 runs 13 residues. The CDR3 region has the DNA TGCGCCAGCAGTGTGCAAATGGACATAAGGCAGTATTTT. Its translation: CASSVQMDIRQYF.

This chain joins TRBV6-2 or TRBV6-3 and TRBJ1-6, with 9 nucleotides matching TRBD1. This CDR3 contains 16 residues. The J segment lost 2 bases and the V segment lost 7 bases, leaving 6 bases of the junction unmatched. Per germline, CDR1 MNHEY and CDR2 SVGEGT. The CDR3 loop reads CASTPDRGTYNSPLHF. CDR3 DNA sequence: TGTGCCAGCACCCCGGACAGGGGTACCTATAATTCACCCCTCCACTTT.

The CDR3 DNA sequence: TGTGCCAGCAGCCCCCTTTGGGCTAACACTGAAGCTTTCTTT. Protein: CASSPLWANTEAFF. The genes are TRBV7-2 and TRBJ1-1; no firm D call. Germline values: CDR1 SGHTA, CDR2 FQGNSA. CDR3 length: 14 amino acids. V was clipped by 5 bases and J by 2 bases, with 12 bases between them.

The rearrangement joins TRBV13 to TRBJ1-3, with D maybe TRBD1 (6 bases). The CDR3 runs 15 residues. Germline V gene data show CDR1 as PRHDT and CDR2 as FYEKMQ (reference sequence). V lost 7 bases, J lost 4 bases, and 17 bases lay in between. CDR3 in amino acids: CASTQTKGGGNTIYF. The CDR3, as DNA: TGTGCCAGCACGCAGACTAAGGGGGGAGGAAACACCATATATTTT.

The J gene is TRBJ2-7, the V gene TRBV28, with D tentatively TRBD1 (5 bases). Germline lookup yields CDR1 MDHEN and CDR2 SYDVKM. The V gene lost 5 bases and the J gene lost 2 bases, with 7 bases spanning the gap. CDR3 length: 12 residues. The CDR3 spells CASSRQTYEQYF. In DNA, the CDR3 is TGTGCCAGCAGTCGACAGACCTACGAGCAGTACTTC. Full variable domain (missing parts from reference TRBV28 and TRBJ2-7): DVKVTQSSRYLVKRTGEKVFLECVQDMDHENMFWYRQDPGLGLRLIYFSYDVKMKEKGDIPEGYSVSREKKERFSLILESASTNQTSMYLCASSRQTYEQYFGPGTRLTVT.

This clone was found once. The chain joins TRBV30 to TRBJ2-3; 9 bases line up with TRBD1. The CDR3 length is 14 residues. CDR1 is GTSNPN, CDR2 SVGIG, per germline (reference sequence). Losses at the gene ends were 7 bases for V and 6 bases for J; bases not matched to a gene: 11. CDR3 sequence (DNA): TGTGCCTACACCGGGACAGGGTGGCGGGATACGCAGTATTTT. It encodes CAYTGTGWRDTQYF.

The chain couples TRBV9 to TRBJ2-2; the D gene is possibly TRBD2 (5 bases). V was shortened by 4 bases and J by 0 bases, with 10 bases between the two germline ends. Germline V CDR1 and CDR2: SGDLS, YYNGEE. The CDR3 is made up of 15 amino acids. Here the CDR3 DNA reads TGTGCCAGCAGCCCCCGGACTGCGAACACCGGGGAGCTGTTTTTT. Translated: CASSPRTANTGELFF.

This clone showed up just once. The chain recombines TRBV7-9 with TRBJ1-2, with D unresolved. The CDR3 length is 13 residues. Germline V gene lookup returns CDR1 SEHNR and CDR2 FQNEAQ (reference sequence). V lost 1 base, J lost 3 bases, and 6 bases lay in between. CDR3 bases: TGTGCCAGCAGCTTAGGCGAGTACTATGGCTACACCTTC. This encodes CASSLGEYYGYTF. Full variable domain (outside the CDR3, taken from reference TRBV7-9 and TRBJ1-2): DTGVSQNPRHKITKRGQNVTFRCDPISEHNRLYWYRQTLGQGPEFLTYFQNEAQLEKSRLLSDRFSAERPKGSFSTLEIQRTEQGDSAMYLCASSLGEYYGYTFGSGTRLTVV.

In this sample, this clone turned up once. This chain's CDR3 is CASSFWTGRDTEAFF. The DNA of the CDR3 is TGCGCCAGCAGCTTTTGGACAGGGAGGGACACTGAAGCTTTCTTT. This rearrangement joins TRBV5-1 to TRBJ1-1, with 8 bases that match TRBD1. The V segment lost 2 bases and the J segment 3 bases; nucleotides outside the gene matches: 6. Germline CDR1 reads SGHRS; CDR2 reads YFSETQ. The CDR3 spans 15 residues.

This chain uses TRBV30 with TRBJ2-5, with D unresolved. The CDR3 is 13 residues long. Trimming removed 2 bases at V and 10 bases at J, with 17 bases between. CDR1 is GTSNPN and CDR2 is SVGIG in the germline V gene (reference sequence). The CDR3 region has the DNA TGTGCCTGGAGTCTTAGGACCACTGGGGTCCAGTACTTC. As protein: CAWSLRTTGVQYF.

The V gene is TRBV5-1, the J gene TRBJ2-5; D is ambiguous. V dropped 5 bases and J dropped 2 bases, with 7 bases sitting between them. This CDR3 contains 12 residues. Germline loops: CDR1 SGHRS, CDR2 YFSETQ. The CDR3 spells CASRPAQETQYF. The CDR3 DNA reads as TGCGCCAGCAGACCGGCGCAAGAGACCCAGTACTTC.

With respect to this clone: This CDR3 is also generated by other DNA sequences in the sample. This chain connects TRBV11-3 to TRBJ2-3, with 7 nucleotides matching TRBD1. Germline lookup yields CDR1 SGHNT and CDR2 YENEEA. Trimming cost V 4 bases and J 3 bases; bases outside gene matches: 1. The CDR3 runs 13 residues. The CDR3 is CASSSQGTDTQYF. CDR3 bases: TGTGCCAGCAGCTCACAGGGGACAGATACGCAGTATTTT.

The J gene is TRBJ1-6, the V gene TRBV7-9; the D gene is possibly TRBD1 (5 bases). Germline assignment: CDR1 SEHNR and CDR2 FQNEAQ (reference sequence). This CDR3 spans 11 amino acids. Between the trimmed V and J ends, which lost 4 bases and 13 bases, there was a span of 8 bases. The CDR3 DNA follows: TGTGCCAGCAGCTCTCAGGGCCCCCTCCACTTT. Translated, it gives CASSSQGPLHF. The entire variable domain, with the rest obtained from reference TRBV7-9 and TRBJ1-6, is as follows: DTGVSQNPRHKITKRGQNVTFRCDPISEHNRLYWYRQTLGQGPEFLTYFQNEAQLEKSRLLSDRFSAERPKGSFSTLEIQRTEQGDSAMYLCASSSQGPLHFGNGTRLTVT.

The chain recombines TRBV28 with TRBJ1-1; D is perhaps TRBD1 (5 bases). The germline gives CDR1 MDHEN, CDR2 SYDVKM. Trimming took off 5 bases at V and 1 base at J, with 8 bases between the two ends. This CDR3 comprises 13 residues. The CDR3 DNA reads TGTGCCAGCAGTCGAGGGGCGAACACTGAAGCTTTCTTT. Translated, it gives CASSRGANTEAFF.

The sample holds a few counts of this clone. This sequence joins TRBV4-2 and TRBJ2-7, with D perhaps TRBD1 (5 bases). CDR1 LGHNA and CDR2 YNFKEQ come from the germline V gene. This CDR3 has 14 residues. Trimming removed 0 bases at V and 5 bases at J, with 11 bases between. In DNA form, the CDR3 reads TGTGCCAGCAGCCAAGAGGGGCATCACGACGAGCAGTACTTC. This gives the protein CASSQEGHHDEQYF.

The rearrangement uses TRBV7-8 and TRBJ2-2, with 8 bases identical to TRBD2. This CDR3 is 17 amino acids long. With V trimmed by 0 bases and J by 1 base, 4 bases remained unmatched. Germline CDR1 SGHVS, CDR2 FQNEAQ. The CDR3 sequence: CASSLAGAGGNTGELFF. In DNA, the CDR3 is TGTGCCAGCAGCTTAGCAGGCGCGGGGGGGAACACCGGGGAGCTGTTTTTT.

The rearrangement links TRBV7-8 to TRBJ2-7, with 7 bases lining up with TRBD1. The CDR3 spans 18 residues. V lost 0 bases to trimming and J lost 2 bases; unmatched junction nucleotides: 13. Germline CDR1 reads SGHVS; CDR2 reads FQNEAQ. The CDR3 DNA is TGTGCCAGCAGCTTAGCGGTGCCTCGGACAGGCGACGCCTACGAGCAGTACTTC. It specifies CASSLAVPRTGDAYEQYF. Full variable domain (remainder filled in from reference TRBV7-8 and TRBJ2-7): GAGVSQSPRYKVAKRGQDVALRCDPISGHVSLFWYQQALGQGPEFLTYFQNEAQLDKSGLPSDRFFAERPEGSVSTLKIQRTQQEDSAVYLCASSLAVPRTGDAYEQYFGPGTRLTVT.

This chain joins TRBV7-9 and TRBJ1-6, with D uncertain. Germline-derived CDR1 and CDR2 are SEHNR and FQNEAQ (reference sequence). The CDR3 totals 12 residues. The V end was cut by 9 bases, the J end by 5 bases, with 8 bases between. CDR3 protein: CASTQDNSPLHF. CDR3 in DNA: TGTGCCAGTACCCAAGATAATTCACCCCTCCACTTT.

The genes are TRBV10-1 and TRBJ1-1; D remains unclear. Trimming took off 6 bases at V and 6 bases at J, with 14 bases between the two ends. The CDR3 spans 13 residues. The V gene's germline CDR1 is WNHNN and CDR2 SYGVQD (reference sequence). The CDR3 region is CASSKREGPEAFF. The CDR3 region has the DNA TGCGCCAGCAGCAAAAGGGAGGGCCCTGAAGCTTTCTTT.

The chain combines TRBV2 with TRBJ1-5, with D maybe TRBD1 (5 bases). The CDR3 extends over 15 amino acids. Deletions cut 4 bases from V and 2 bases from J, with 12 bases between. CDR1 and CDR2 from the germline V gene are SNHLY and FYNNEI. The CDR3, as DNA: TGTGCCAGCAGTGCACAGGAGGGTGGCAATCAGCCCCAGCATTTT. As protein: CASSAQEGGNQPQHF.